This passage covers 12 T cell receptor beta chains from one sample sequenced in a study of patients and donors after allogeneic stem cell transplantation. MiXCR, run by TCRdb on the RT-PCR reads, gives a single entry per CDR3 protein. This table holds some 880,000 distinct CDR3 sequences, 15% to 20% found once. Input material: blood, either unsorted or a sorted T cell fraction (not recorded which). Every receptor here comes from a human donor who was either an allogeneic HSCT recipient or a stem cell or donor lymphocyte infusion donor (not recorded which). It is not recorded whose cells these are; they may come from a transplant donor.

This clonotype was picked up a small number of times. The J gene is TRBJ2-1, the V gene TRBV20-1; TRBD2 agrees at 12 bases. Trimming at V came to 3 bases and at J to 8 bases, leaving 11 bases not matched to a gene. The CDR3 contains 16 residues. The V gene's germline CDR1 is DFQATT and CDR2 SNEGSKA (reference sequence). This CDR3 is CSASGLAGGVGHEQFF. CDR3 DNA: TGCAGTGCTAGCGGGCTAGCGGGGGGGGTCGGCCATGAGCAGTTCTTC.

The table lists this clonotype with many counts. The CDR3 loop is CAVRYNEQFF. The CDR3 nucleotides read TGTGCCGTTCGGTACAATGAGCAGTTCTTC. The chain joins TRBV28 to TRBJ2-1; D is undetermined. CDR1 MDHEN and CDR2 SYDVKM come from the germline V gene. V lost 11 bases to trimming and J lost 4 bases, with 6 bases between them. This CDR3 contains 10 residues.

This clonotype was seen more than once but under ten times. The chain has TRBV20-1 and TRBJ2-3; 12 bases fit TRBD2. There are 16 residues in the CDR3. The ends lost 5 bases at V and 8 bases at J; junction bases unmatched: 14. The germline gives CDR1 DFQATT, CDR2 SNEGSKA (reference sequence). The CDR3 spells CSAPIPLAGGLGTQYF. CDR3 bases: TGCAGTGCTCCAATCCCGCTAGCGGGGGGGCTTGGTACGCAGTATTTT.

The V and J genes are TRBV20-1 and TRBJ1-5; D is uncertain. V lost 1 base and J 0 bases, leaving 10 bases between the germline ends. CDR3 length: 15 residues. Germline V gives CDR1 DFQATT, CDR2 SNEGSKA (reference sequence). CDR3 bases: TGCAGTGCTAGAGTATCGGAGGATAGCAATCAGCCCCAGCATTTT. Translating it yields CSARVSEDSNQPQHF.

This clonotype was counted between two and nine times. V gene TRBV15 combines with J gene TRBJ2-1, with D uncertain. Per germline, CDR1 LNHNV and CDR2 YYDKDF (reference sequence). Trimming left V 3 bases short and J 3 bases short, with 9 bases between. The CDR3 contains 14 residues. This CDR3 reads CATSRRSGYNEQFF. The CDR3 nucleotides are TGTGCCACCAGCAGGAGGTCGGGCTACAATGAGCAGTTCTTC.

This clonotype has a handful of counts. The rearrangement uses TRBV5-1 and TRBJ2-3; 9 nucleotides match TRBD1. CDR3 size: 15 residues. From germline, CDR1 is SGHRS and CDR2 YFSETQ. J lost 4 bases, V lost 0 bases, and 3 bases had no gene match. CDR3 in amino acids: CASSLGDRAPDTQYF. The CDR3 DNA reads TGCGCCAGCAGCTTGGGGGACAGGGCCCCAGATACGCAGTATTTT.

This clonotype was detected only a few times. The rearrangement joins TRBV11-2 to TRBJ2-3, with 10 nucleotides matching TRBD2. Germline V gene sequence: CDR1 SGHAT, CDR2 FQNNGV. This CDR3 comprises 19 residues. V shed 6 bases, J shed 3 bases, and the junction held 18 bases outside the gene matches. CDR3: CASSGVVASGRGRTDTQYF. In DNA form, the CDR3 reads TGTGCCAGCAGTGGTGTAGTGGCTAGCGGGAGAGGGAGGACAGATACGCAGTATTTT.

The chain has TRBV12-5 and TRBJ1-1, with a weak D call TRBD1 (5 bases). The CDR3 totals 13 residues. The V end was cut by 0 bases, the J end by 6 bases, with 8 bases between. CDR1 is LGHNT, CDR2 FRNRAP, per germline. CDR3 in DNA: TGTGCTAGTGGTTTGGTCGGGGGGGCTGAAGCTTTCTTT. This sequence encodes CASGLVGGAEAFF.

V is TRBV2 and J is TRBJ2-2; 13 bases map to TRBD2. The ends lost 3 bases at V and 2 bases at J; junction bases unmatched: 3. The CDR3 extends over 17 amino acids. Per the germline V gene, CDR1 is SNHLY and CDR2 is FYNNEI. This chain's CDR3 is CASSETSGGPNTGELFF. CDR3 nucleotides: TGTGCCAGCAGTGAGACTAGCGGGGGGCCAAACACCGGGGAGCTGTTTTTT.

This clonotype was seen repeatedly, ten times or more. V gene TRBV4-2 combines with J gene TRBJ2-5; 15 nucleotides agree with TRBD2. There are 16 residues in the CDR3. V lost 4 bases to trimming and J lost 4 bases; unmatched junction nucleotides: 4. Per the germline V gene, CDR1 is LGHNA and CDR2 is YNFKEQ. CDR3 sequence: CASSLGTSGGRETQYF. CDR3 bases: TGTGCCAGCAGCCTCGGGACTAGCGGGGGGCGAGAGACCCAGTACTTC.

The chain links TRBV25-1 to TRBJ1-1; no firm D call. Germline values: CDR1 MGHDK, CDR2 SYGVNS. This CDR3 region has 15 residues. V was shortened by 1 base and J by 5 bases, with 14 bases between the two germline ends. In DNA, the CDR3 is TGTGCCAGCAGTGAATTGGGCCGGGCCCCAACTGAAGCTTTCTTT. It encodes CASSELGRAPTEAFF.

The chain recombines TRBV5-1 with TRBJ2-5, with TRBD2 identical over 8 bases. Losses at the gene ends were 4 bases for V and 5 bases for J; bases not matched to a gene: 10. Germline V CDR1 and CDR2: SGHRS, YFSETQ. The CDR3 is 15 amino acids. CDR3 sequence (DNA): TGCGCCAGCAGCCCGACTAGCGCGGCGGCGGAGACCCAGTACTTC. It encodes CASSPTSAAAETQYF.